One sample yielded the 2 T cell receptor beta chains listed below, sequenced in a study of cytomegalovirus exposure and HLA in healthy donors. The PCR ran on 60 Vbeta and 13 Jbeta primers. The method was immunoSEQ multiplex PCR; TCRdb's version includes in-frame clones alone and lacks a portion of them. The table for this sample gives around 88,000 clones. The source material was PBMCs. The receptor set was obtained from a girl between 10 and 17 years old in good health and CMV-seropositive.

The chain employs TRBV19 and TRBJ1-1; D gene uncertain. CDR1 is LNHDA, CDR2 SQIVND, per germline (reference sequence). This CDR3 region has 15 residues. The V and J ends lost 10 bases and 0 bases respectively, with 18 bases between them. The CDR3 coding sequence is TGTGCCACCGGACGAGCGGGTGGCATGAACACTGAAGCTTTCTTT. Protein: CATGRAGGMNTEAFF.

J is TRBJ1-4 and V is TRBV28; 10 nucleotides agree with TRBD1. The length of the CDR3 is 14 residues. V trimming: 6 bases; J trimming: 7 bases; junction bases outside the gene matches: 5. CDR1 is MDHEN, CDR2 SYDVKM, per germline. CDR3 loop: CASRPGTGVEKLFF. CDR3 in DNA: TGTGCCAGCAGACCCGGGACAGGGGTTGAAAAACTGTTTTTT.